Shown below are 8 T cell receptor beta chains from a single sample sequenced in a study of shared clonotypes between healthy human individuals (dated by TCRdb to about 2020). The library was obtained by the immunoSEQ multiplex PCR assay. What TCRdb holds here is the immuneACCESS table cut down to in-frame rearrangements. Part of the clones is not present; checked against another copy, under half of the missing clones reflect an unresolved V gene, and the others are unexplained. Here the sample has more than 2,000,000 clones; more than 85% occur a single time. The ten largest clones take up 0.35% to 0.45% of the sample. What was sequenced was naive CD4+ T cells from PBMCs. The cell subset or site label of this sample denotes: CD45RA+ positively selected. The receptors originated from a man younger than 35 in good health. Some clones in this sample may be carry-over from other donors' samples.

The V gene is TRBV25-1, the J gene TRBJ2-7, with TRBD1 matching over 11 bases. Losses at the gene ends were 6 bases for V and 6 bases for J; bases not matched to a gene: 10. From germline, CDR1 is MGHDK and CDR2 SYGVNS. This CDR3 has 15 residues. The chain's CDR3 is CASRGRGQGASEQYF. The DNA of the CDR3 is TGTGCCAGCAGGGGTCGAGGACAGGGGGCTTCCGAGCAGTACTTC.

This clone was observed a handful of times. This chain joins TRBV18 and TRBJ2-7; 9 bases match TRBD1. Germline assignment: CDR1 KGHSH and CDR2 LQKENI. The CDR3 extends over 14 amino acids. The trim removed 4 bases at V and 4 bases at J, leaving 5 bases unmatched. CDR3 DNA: TGTGCCAGCTCACAACAGGGGGCGCGGTACGAGCAGTACTTC. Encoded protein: CASSQQGARYEQYF.

The CDR3, as DNA: TGTGCCAGCAGTGAAGGGGGCGTGAGCAATCAGCCCCAGCATTTT. Encoded protein: CASSEGGVSNQPQHF. The chain is built from TRBV25-1 and TRBJ1-5; a weak D match, TRBD1 (6 bases). Deletions cut 2 bases from V and 1 base from J, with 9 bases between. This CDR3 spans 15 amino acids. Per the germline V gene, CDR1 is MGHDK and CDR2 is SYGVNS.

CDR3 loop: CASSLRAGDMYNEQFF. Here the CDR3 DNA reads TGTGCCAGCAGCCTAAGAGCGGGAGATATGTACAATGAGCAGTTCTTC. The chain has TRBV7-2 and TRBJ2-1, with 8 bases matching TRBD2. CDR3 size: 16 residues. Germline CDR1 and CDR2: SGHTA and FQGNSA. V gave up 5 bases and J gave up 4 bases; unmatched junction bases: 10.

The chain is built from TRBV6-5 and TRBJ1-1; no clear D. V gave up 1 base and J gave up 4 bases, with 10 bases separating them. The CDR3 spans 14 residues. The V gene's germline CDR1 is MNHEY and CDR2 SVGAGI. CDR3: CASSYLGEGTEAFF. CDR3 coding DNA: TGTGCCAGCAGTTACTTGGGTGAGGGCACTGAAGCTTTCTTT.

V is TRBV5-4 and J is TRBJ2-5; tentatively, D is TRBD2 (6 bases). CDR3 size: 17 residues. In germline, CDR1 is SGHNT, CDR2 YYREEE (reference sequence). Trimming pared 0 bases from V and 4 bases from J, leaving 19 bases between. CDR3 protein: CASSLALAGWERETQYF. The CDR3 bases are TGTGCCAGCAGCTTGGCCTTGGCGGGATGGGAGCGAGAGACCCAGTACTTC.

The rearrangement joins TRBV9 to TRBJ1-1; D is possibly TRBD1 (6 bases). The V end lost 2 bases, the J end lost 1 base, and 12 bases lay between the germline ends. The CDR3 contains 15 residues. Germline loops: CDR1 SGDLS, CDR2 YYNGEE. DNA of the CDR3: TGTGCCAGCAGCGTTAAGTGGGACACGAACACTGAAGCTTTCTTT. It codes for CASSVKWDTNTEAFF.

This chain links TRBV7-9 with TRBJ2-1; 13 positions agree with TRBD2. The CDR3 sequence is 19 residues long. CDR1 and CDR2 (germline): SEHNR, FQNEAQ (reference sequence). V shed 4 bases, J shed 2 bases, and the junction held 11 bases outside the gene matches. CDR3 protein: CASSYPRLAGGRPYNEQFF. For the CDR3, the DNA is TGTGCCAGCAGCTATCCCCGACTAGCGGGAGGACGCCCCTACAATGAGCAGTTCTTC. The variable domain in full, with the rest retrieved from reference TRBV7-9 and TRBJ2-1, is DTGVSQNPRHKITKRGQNVTFRCDPISEHNRLYWYRQTLGQGPEFLTYFQNEAQLEKSRLLSDRFSAERPKGSFSTLEIQRTEQGDSAMYLCASSYPRLAGGRPYNEQFFGPGTRLTVL.